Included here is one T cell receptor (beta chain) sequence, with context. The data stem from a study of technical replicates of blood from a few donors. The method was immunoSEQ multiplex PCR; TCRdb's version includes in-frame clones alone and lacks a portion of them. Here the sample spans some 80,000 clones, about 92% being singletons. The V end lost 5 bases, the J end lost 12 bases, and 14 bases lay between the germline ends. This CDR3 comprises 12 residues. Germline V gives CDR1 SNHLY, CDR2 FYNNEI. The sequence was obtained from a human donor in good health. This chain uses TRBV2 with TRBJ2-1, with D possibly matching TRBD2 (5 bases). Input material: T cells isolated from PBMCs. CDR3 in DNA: TGTGCCAGCAGTACTGGAGGTCTCGGGCAGTTCTTC. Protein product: CASSTGGLGQFF.